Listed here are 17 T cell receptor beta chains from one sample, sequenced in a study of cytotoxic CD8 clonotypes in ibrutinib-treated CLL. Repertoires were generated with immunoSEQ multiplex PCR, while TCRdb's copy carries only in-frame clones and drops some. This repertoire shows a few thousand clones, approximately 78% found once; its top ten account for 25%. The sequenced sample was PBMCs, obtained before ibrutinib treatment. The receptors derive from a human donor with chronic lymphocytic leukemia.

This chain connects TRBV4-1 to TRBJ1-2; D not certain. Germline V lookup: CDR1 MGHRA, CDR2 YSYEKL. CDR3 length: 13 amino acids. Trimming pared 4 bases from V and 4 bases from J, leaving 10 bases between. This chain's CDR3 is CASSPSAGYGYTF. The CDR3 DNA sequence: TGCGCCAGCAGCCCTTCGGCTGGCTATGGCTACACCTTC.

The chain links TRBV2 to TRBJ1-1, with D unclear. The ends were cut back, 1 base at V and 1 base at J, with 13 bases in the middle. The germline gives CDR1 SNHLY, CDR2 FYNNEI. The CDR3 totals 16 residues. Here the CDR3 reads CASSEGGLVGNTEAFF. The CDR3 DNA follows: TGTGCCAGCAGTGAAGGGGGTCTAGTAGGGAACACTGAAGCTTTCTTT.

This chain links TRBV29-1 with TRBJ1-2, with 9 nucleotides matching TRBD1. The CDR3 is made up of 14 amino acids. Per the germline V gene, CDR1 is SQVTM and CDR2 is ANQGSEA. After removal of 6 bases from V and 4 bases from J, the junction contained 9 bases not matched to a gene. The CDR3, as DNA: TGCAGCGTCAGCCCAGGACAGGGGACCTATGGCTACACCTTC. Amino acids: CSVSPGQGTYGYTF. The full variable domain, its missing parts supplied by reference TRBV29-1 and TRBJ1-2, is SAVISQKPSRDICQRGTSLTIQCQVDSQVTMMFWYRQQPGQSLTLIATANQGSEATYESGFVIDKFPISRPNLTFSTLTVSNMSPEDSSIYLCSVSPGQGTYGYTFGSGTRLTVV.

This chain's CDR3 is CASSLAGQKVAYGYTF. The CDR3 bases are TGTGCCAGCAGTTTAGCGGGCCAAAAAGTGGCTTACGGCTACACCTTC. The rearrangement joins TRBV28 to TRBJ1-2; D remains ambiguous. This CDR3 comprises 16 residues. Trimming shortened V by 2 bases and J by 8 bases, and 21 bases separated the two germline ends. Germline-derived CDR1 and CDR2 are MDHEN and SYDVKM.

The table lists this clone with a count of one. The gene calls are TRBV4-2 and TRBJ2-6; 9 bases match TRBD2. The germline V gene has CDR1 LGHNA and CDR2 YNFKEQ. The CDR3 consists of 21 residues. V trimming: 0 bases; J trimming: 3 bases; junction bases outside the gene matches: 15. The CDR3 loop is CASSQDPVVAGVSGGANVLTF. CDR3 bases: TGTGCCAGCAGCCAAGATCCCGTGGTAGCGGGGGTGTCTGGTGGGGCCAACGTCCTGACTTTC.

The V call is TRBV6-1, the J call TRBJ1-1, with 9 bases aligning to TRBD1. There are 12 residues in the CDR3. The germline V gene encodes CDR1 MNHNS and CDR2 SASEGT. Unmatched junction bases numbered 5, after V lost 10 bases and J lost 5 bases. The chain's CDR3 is CATGQGRTEAFF. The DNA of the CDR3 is TGTGCCACCGGACAGGGGAGGACTGAAGCTTTCTTT.

The CDR3 DNA reads TGTGCCAGTAGAGCCCCGGGACAGGGTTGGAACACCATATATTTT. Residues: CASRAPGQGWNTIYF. J is TRBJ1-3 and V is TRBV19, with 9 bases fitting TRBD1. The CDR3 runs to 15 residues. Germline assignment: CDR1 LNHDA and CDR2 SQIVND (reference sequence). Germline trimming cut 6 bases from V and 7 bases from J; bases unmatched to any gene: 10.

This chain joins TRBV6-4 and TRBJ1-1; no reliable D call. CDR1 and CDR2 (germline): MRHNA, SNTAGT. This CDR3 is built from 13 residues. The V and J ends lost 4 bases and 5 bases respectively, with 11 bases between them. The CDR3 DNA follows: TGTGCCAGCAGTGTTTCTCAGCAAACTGAAGCTTTCTTT. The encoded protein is CASSVSQQTEAFF.

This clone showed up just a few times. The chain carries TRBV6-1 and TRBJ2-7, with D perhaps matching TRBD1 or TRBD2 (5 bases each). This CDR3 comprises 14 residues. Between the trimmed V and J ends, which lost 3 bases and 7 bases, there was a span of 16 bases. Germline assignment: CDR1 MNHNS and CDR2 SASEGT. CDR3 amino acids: CASSDSGTSREQYF. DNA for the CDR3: TGTGCCAGCAGTGATTCCGGGACCTCTCGGGAGCAGTACTTC.

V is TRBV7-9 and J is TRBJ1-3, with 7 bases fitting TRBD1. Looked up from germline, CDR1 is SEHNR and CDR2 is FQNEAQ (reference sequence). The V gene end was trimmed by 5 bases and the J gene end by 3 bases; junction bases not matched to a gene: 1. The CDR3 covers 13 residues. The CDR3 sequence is CASSRTGGNTIYF. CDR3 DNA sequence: TGTGCCAGCAGCAGGACAGGTGGAAACACCATATATTTT.

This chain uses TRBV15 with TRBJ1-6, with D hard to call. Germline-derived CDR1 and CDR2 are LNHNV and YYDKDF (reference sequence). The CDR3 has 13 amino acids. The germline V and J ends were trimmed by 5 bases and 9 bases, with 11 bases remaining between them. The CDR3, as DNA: TGTGCCACCAGCCAAGAGTTCGGTTCACCCCTCCACTTT. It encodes CATSQEFGSPLHF. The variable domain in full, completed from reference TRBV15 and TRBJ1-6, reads DAMVIQNPRYQVTQFGKPVTLSCSQTLNHNVMYWYQQKSSQAPKLLFHYYDKDFNNEADTPDNFQSRRPNTSFCFLDIRSPGLGDTAMYLCATSQEFGSPLHFGNGTRLTVT.

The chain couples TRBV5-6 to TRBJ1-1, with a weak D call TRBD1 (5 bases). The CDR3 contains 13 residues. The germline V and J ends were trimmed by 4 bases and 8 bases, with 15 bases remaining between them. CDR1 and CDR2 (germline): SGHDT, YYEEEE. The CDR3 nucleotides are TGTGCCAGCAGCCCAAGTACCGGGACGGAAGCTTTCTTT. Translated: CASSPSTGTEAFF. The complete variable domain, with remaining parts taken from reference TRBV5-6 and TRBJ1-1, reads DAGVTQSPTHLIKTRGQQVTLRCSPKSGHDTVSWYQQALGQGPQFIFQYYEEEERQRGNFPDRFSGHQFPNYSSELNVNALLLGDSALYLCASSPSTGTEAFFGQGTRLTVV.

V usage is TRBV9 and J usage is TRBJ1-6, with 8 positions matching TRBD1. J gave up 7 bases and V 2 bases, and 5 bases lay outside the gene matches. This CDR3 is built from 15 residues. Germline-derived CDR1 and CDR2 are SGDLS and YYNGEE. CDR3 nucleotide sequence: TGTGCCAGCAGCGTGGGGCAGGGGGCCAATTCACCCCTCCACTTT. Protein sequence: CASSVGQGANSPLHF.

Here the CDR3 reads CASRDTKNTEAFF. CDR3 sequence (DNA): TGTGCCAGCAGGGACACGAAGAACACTGAAGCTTTCTTT. V usage is TRBV6-6 and J usage is TRBJ1-1, with D maybe TRBD1 (5 bases). Looked up from germline, CDR1 is MNHNY and CDR2 is SVGAGI (reference sequence). Trimming stripped 6 bases from V and 1 base from J, with 9 bases between. CDR3 length: 13 amino acids.

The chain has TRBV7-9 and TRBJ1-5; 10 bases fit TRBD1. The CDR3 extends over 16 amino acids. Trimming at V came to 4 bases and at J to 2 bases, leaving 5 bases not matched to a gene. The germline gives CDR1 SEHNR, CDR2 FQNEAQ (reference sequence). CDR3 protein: CASSSTGGVGNQPQHF. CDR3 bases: TGTGCCAGCAGCTCGACAGGGGGCGTAGGCAATCAGCCCCAGCATTTT. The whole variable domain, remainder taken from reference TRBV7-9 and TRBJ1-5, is DTGVSQNPRHKITKRGQNVTFRCDPISEHNRLYWYRQTLGQGPEFLTYFQNEAQLEKSRLLSDRFSAERPKGSFSTLEIQRTEQGDSAMYLCASSSTGGVGNQPQHFGDGTRLSIL.

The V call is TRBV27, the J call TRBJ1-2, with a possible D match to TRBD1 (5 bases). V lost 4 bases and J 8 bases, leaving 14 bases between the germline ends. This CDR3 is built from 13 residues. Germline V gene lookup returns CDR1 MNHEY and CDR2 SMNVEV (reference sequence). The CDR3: CASSSQENRGYTF. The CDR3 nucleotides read TGTGCCAGCAGTTCACAGGAGAATAGGGGCTACACCTTC.

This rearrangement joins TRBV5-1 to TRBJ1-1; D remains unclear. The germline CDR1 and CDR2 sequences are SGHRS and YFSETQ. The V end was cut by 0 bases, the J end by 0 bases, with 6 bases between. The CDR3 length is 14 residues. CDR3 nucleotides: TGCGCCAGCAGCTTGGGGCAGATGAACACTGAAGCTTTCTTT. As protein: CASSLGQMNTEAFF. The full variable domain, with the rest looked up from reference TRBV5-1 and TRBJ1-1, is KAGVTQTPRYLIKTRGQQVTLSCSPISGHRSVSWYQQTPGQGLQFLFEYFSETQRNKGNFPGRFSGRQFSNSRSEMNVSTLELGDSALYLCASSLGQMNTEAFFGQGTRLTVV.